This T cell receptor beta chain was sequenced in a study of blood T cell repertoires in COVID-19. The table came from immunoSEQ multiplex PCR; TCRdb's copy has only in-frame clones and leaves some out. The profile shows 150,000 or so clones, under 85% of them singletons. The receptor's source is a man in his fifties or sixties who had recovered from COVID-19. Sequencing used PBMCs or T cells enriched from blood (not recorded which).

The CDR3 reads CASSLGAFTDTQYF. The CDR3 DNA sequence: TGTGCCAGCAGTCTGGGGGCCTTCACAGATACGCAGTATTTT. The V gene is TRBV6-5, the J gene TRBJ2-3; D is perhaps TRBD1 (6 bases). This CDR3 region has 14 residues. The V gene lost 5 bases and the J gene lost 2 bases, with 11 bases spanning the gap. The germline V gene encodes CDR1 MNHEY and CDR2 SVGAGI.